This entry is about one T cell receptor beta chain. Antigen specificity is unknown. This record comes from a study of T and B cells in COVID-19 patients. On the study more broadly: Of some 21 active-infection patients, 15 to 19 carried comorbidities linked to unfavorable COVID-19 outcome.

The germline V gene encodes CDR1 GTSNPN and CDR2 SVGIG (reference sequence). V trimming: 5 bases; J trimming: 5 bases; junction bases outside the gene matches: 9. CDR3 length: 14 amino acids. Blood genomic DNA input for TRB amplification was about 240-550 ng. BIOMED2 TRB-A/B primer pools were used in multiplex TRB PCR. In TCRdb, the multiplex PCR reads were re-called with MiXCR into one record per CDR3 protein. The table lists some 11,000 distinct CDR3 sequences, 33% of them singletons, with 15% to 20% in the top ten. Overall study findings and caveats: In COVID-19 patients, T cell receptor beta variable and joining gene use was reportedly strongly skewed.

This receptor was taken from a human donor with active COVID-19. The source material was blood. This chain connects TRBV30 to TRBJ1-1, with 9 bases aligning to TRBD1. CDR3 nucleotide sequence: TGTGCCTGGCTCACAGGGGGCTTTAAAACTGAAGCTTTCTTT. It is translated as CAWLTGGFKTEAFF.